The rows below give T cell receptor beta chains drawn from one sample of a study of identical twins. A single record per CDR3 protein comes from TCRdb applying MiXCR to the 5' RACE reads. The sample records about 570,000 distinct CDR3 sequences, 9.5% to 10% being singletons. The same data also contributed to another study, on yellow fever vaccine responses in identical twins.

The sample was PBMCs. These receptors were taken from a woman aged 18 to 35 in good health. The CDR3 runs from the conserved cysteine through the conserved F or W. Each record gives: D gene, CDR3 length, V gene, J gene, clone size, CDR3 protein, CDR3 DNA. The D gene is left open where the match is weak. Clone size is given for some rows only: seen once, a few or many times, or a class if the clone is expanded.

d_call: TRBD2; cdr3_length: 15; v_call: TRBV27; j_call: TRBJ2-7; clone_size: few; cdr3_aa: CASSSPGTSIHEQYF; cdr3_nt: TGTGCCAGCAGTTCGCCCGGGACTAGCATCCACGAGCAGTACTTC
d_call: TRBD2; cdr3_length: 16; v_call: TRBV7-9; j_call: TRBJ2-1; clone_size: many; cdr3_aa: CASSLYGVAGGNEQFF; cdr3_nt: TGTGCCAGCAGCCTCTATGGAGTAGCGGGGGGGAATGAGCAGTTCTTC
d_call: .; cdr3_length: 13; v_call: TRBV3-1; j_call: TRBJ2-1; clone_size: .; cdr3_aa: CASSQVIRNEQFF; cdr3_nt: TGTGCCAGCAGCCAAGTAATTCGGAATGAGCAGTTCTTC
d_call: TRBD2; cdr3_length: 16; v_call: TRBV7-2; j_call: TRBJ2-1; clone_size: many; cdr3_aa: CASSPEAGATYNEQFF; cdr3_nt: TGTGCCAGCAGCCCCGAAGCGGGAGCGACCTACAATGAGCAGTTCTTC
d_call: TRBD2; cdr3_length: 15; v_call: TRBV6-1; j_call: TRBJ2-1; clone_size: many; cdr3_aa: CASSTRTSGVNEQFF; cdr3_nt: TGTGCCAGCAGCACGAGGACTAGCGGGGTCAATGAGCAGTTCTTC
d_call: .; cdr3_length: 12; v_call: TRBV20-1; j_call: TRBJ1-6; clone_size: many; cdr3_aa: CSARVSGSPLHF; cdr3_nt: TGCAGTGCTAGAGTATCAGGCTCACCCCTCCACTTT
d_call: TRBD2; cdr3_length: 18; v_call: TRBV4-3; j_call: TRBJ2-7; clone_size: few; cdr3_aa: CASSQEGPAGGPSYEQYF; cdr3_nt: TGCGCCAGCAGCCAAGAGGGGCCAGCGGGAGGGCCCTCCTACGAGCAGTACTTC
d_call: TRBD2; cdr3_length: 14; v_call: TRBV7-2; j_call: TRBJ2-1; clone_size: .; cdr3_aa: CASKGLAGGNEQFF; cdr3_nt: TGTGCCAGCAAAGGACTAGCGGGTGGCAATGAGCAGTTCTTC
d_call: .; cdr3_length: 15; v_call: TRBV5-6; j_call: TRBJ1-5; clone_size: many; cdr3_aa: CASSLVREYNQPQHF; cdr3_nt: TGTGCCAGCAGCTTGGTCAGGGAGTACAATCAGCCCCAGCATTTT
d_call: .; cdr3_length: 14; v_call: TRBV7-2; j_call: TRBJ2-7; clone_size: .; cdr3_aa: CASSPGQRHYEQYF; cdr3_nt: TGTGCCAGCAGCCCCGGACAGCGACACTACGAGCAGTACTTC
d_call: .; cdr3_length: 13; v_call: TRBV6-6; j_call: TRBJ2-5; clone_size: many; cdr3_aa: CASSYEGPETQYF; cdr3_nt: TGTGCCAGCAGTTATGAGGGCCCGGAGACCCAGTACTTC
d_call: .; cdr3_length: 13; v_call: TRBV2; j_call: TRBJ1-1; clone_size: many; cdr3_aa: CASRLQINTEAFF; cdr3_nt: TGTGCCAGCAGGTTACAGATTAACACTGAAGCTTTCTTT
d_call: TRBD2; cdr3_length: 16; v_call: TRBV12-3/TRBV12-4; j_call: TRBJ2-2; clone_size: few; cdr3_aa: CASSFRGGLTTGELFF; cdr3_nt: TGTGCCAGCAGTTTCCGGGGGGGACTGACCACCGGGGAGCTGTTTTTT
d_call: .; cdr3_length: 19; v_call: TRBV21-1; j_call: TRBJ1-4; clone_size: .; cdr3_aa: CASSGVGGLRPGGLKTVFF; cdr3_nt: .
d_call: .; cdr3_length: 17; v_call: TRBV20-1; j_call: TRBJ2-3; clone_size: few; cdr3_aa: CSARDQAGTGSTDTQYF; cdr3_nt: TGCAGTGCTAGAGATCAGGCCGGGACGGGGAGCACAGATACGCAGTATTTT
d_call: .; cdr3_length: 15; v_call: TRBV5-1; j_call: TRBJ2-1; clone_size: many; cdr3_aa: CASSNPGTPYNEQFF; cdr3_nt: TGCGCCAGCAGCAACCCCGGGACACCCTACAATGAGCAGTTCTTC
d_call: TRBD1; cdr3_length: 13; v_call: TRBV29-1; j_call: TRBJ2-5; clone_size: .; cdr3_aa: CSVGTGGGETQYF; cdr3_nt: TGCAGCGTTGGGACAGGGGGGGGGGAGACCCAGTACTTC
d_call: .; cdr3_length: 15; v_call: TRBV7-9; j_call: TRBJ1-3; clone_size: few; cdr3_aa: CASSSDSASGNTIYF; cdr3_nt: TGTGCCAGCAGCTCGGACAGCGCGAGTGGAAACACCATATATTTT
d_call: TRBD1; cdr3_length: 14; v_call: TRBV3-1; j_call: TRBJ2-2; clone_size: many; cdr3_aa: CASSWGQRIGELFF; cdr3_nt: TGTGCCAGCAGCTGGGGACAGCGAATCGGGGAGCTGTTTTTT
d_call: TRBD1; cdr3_length: 15; v_call: TRBV27; j_call: TRBJ1-2; clone_size: many; cdr3_aa: CASSFAGQSLFGYTF; cdr3_nt: TGTGCCAGCAGTTTTGCGGGACAGTCTTTGTTTGGCTACACCTTC
d_call: .; cdr3_length: 15; v_call: TRBV12-3/TRBV12-4; j_call: TRBJ2-5; clone_size: .; cdr3_aa: CASSPRGGVQETQYF; cdr3_nt: TGTGCCAGCAGCCCCAGAGGGGGGGTCCAAGAGACCCAGTACTTC
d_call: .; cdr3_length: 16; v_call: TRBV18; j_call: TRBJ2-1; clone_size: .; cdr3_aa: CASSPSVGLGNNEQFF; cdr3_nt: TGTGCCAGCTCACCAAGTGTGGGACTGGGGAACAATGAGCAGTTCTTC
d_call: .; cdr3_length: 14; v_call: TRBV6-2/TRBV6-3; j_call: TRBJ1-1; clone_size: many; cdr3_aa: CASRQGPRRTEAFF; cdr3_nt: TGTGCCAGCAGGCAGGGACCGAGGAGGACTGAAGCTTTCTTT
d_call: TRBD2; cdr3_length: 14; v_call: TRBV7-9; j_call: TRBJ2-4; clone_size: many; cdr3_aa: CASSLTSGGPFRYF; cdr3_nt: TGTGCCAGCAGCTTGACTAGCGGGGGCCCCTTCCGATACTTC
d_call: .; cdr3_length: 15; v_call: TRBV7-3; j_call: TRBJ2-1; clone_size: few; cdr3_aa: CASSPGPPTYNEQFF; cdr3_nt: TGTGCCAGCAGCCCCGGGCCCCCAACCTACAATGAGCAGTTCTTC
d_call: .; cdr3_length: 16; v_call: TRBV4-3; j_call: TRBJ2-2; clone_size: .; cdr3_aa: CASSDLRTANTGELFF; cdr3_nt: TGCGCCAGCAGCGACCTAAGGACAGCGAACACCGGGGAGCTGTTTTTT
d_call: TRBD2; cdr3_length: 15; v_call: TRBV20-1; j_call: TRBJ2-1; clone_size: .; cdr3_aa: CSARGAGGEYNEQFF; cdr3_nt: TGCAGTGCTAGGGGGGCGGGAGGGGAGTACAATGAGCAGTTCTTC
d_call: TRBD2; cdr3_length: 18; v_call: TRBV27; j_call: TRBJ2-3; clone_size: few; cdr3_aa: CASSSLIFPSGSTDTQYF; cdr3_nt: TGTGCCAGCAGTTCCCTAATATTTCCTAGCGGTAGCACAGATACGCAGTATTTT
d_call: .; cdr3_length: 14; v_call: TRBV20-1; j_call: TRBJ1-1; clone_size: many; cdr3_aa: CSARDGLGNTEAFF; cdr3_nt: TGCAGTGCTAGAGATGGGCTTGGGAACACTGAAGCTTTCTTT
d_call: TRBD2; cdr3_length: 15; v_call: TRBV20-1; j_call: TRBJ2-7; clone_size: few; cdr3_aa: CSARPKASGGYEQYF; cdr3_nt: TGCAGTGCTAGACCGAAGGCTAGCGGGGGTTACGAGCAGTACTTC
d_call: .; cdr3_length: 16; v_call: TRBV4-2; j_call: TRBJ1-2; clone_size: few; cdr3_aa: CASSRPGQQGDFGYTF; cdr3_nt: TGTGCCAGCAGCCGGCCAGGACAGCAAGGGGACTTTGGCTACACCTTC
d_call: TRBD1; cdr3_length: 13; v_call: TRBV29-1; j_call: TRBJ2-5; clone_size: many; cdr3_aa: CSVEGDREWTQYF; cdr3_nt: TGCAGCGTCGAGGGGGACAGGGAGTGGACCCAGTACTTC
d_call: .; cdr3_length: 15; v_call: TRBV29-1; j_call: TRBJ2-7; clone_size: many; cdr3_aa: CSVEEPTRSAYEQYF; cdr3_nt: TGCAGCGTTGAAGAGCCAACTAGAAGTGCCTACGAGCAGTACTTC
d_call: TRBD1; cdr3_length: 15; v_call: TRBV7-2; j_call: TRBJ1-1; clone_size: many; cdr3_aa: CASSPRDSLNTEAFF; cdr3_nt: TGTGCCAGCAGCCCCCGGGACAGCTTGAACACTGAAGCTTTCTTT
d_call: TRBD1; cdr3_length: 15; v_call: TRBV12-3/TRBV12-4; j_call: TRBJ1-5; clone_size: many; cdr3_aa: CASSRNTGGGQPQHF; cdr3_nt: TGTGCCAGCAGTCGTAATACAGGGGGCGGCCAGCCCCAGCATTTT
d_call: TRBD1; cdr3_length: 14; v_call: TRBV11-2; j_call: TRBJ2-7; clone_size: .; cdr3_aa: CASSKEGQGYEQYF; cdr3_nt: TGTGCCAGCAGCAAAGAAGGACAGGGGTACGAGCAGTACTTC
d_call: TRBD2; cdr3_length: 14; v_call: TRBV30; j_call: TRBJ2-1; clone_size: many; cdr3_aa: CAWYRLAVDNEQFF; cdr3_nt: TGTGCCTGGTACAGACTAGCGGTGGACAATGAGCAGTTCTTC
d_call: TRBD1; cdr3_length: 18; v_call: TRBV18; j_call: TRBJ2-6; clone_size: .; cdr3_aa: CASSHRDRASSGANVLTF; cdr3_nt: TGTGCCAGCTCACACAGGGACAGGGCCTCCTCTGGGGCCAACGTCCTGACTTTC
d_call: TRBD1; cdr3_length: 18; v_call: TRBV7-6; j_call: TRBJ2-3; clone_size: many; cdr3_aa: CASSLASTGGASTDTQYF; cdr3_nt: TGTGCCAGCAGCTTAGCTTCTACAGGGGGTGCTAGCACAGATACGCAGTATTTT
d_call: .; cdr3_length: 18; v_call: TRBV15; j_call: TRBJ2-7; clone_size: few; cdr3_aa: CATSRVSTLGDPSYEQYF; cdr3_nt: TGTGCCACCAGCAGAGTATCTACTTTGGGGGACCCCTCCTACGAGCAGTACTTC
d_call: .; cdr3_length: 14; v_call: TRBV6-1; j_call: TRBJ1-1; clone_size: .; cdr3_aa: CASSEPPGNTEAFF; cdr3_nt: TGTGCCAGCAGTGAACCTCCGGGAAACACTGAAGCTTTCTTT
d_call: TRBD2; cdr3_length: 21; v_call: TRBV5-1; j_call: TRBJ2-3; clone_size: many; cdr3_aa: CASSRKPPGTSGGFGTDTQYF; cdr3_nt: TGCGCCAGCAGCCGAAAACCACCCGGGACTAGCGGGGGGTTTGGTACAGATACGCAGTATTTT
d_call: TRBD2; cdr3_length: 15; v_call: TRBV7-2; j_call: TRBJ2-3; clone_size: many; cdr3_aa: CASSFPTSGTDTQYF; cdr3_nt: TGTGCCAGCAGCTTCCCGACTAGCGGCACAGATACGCAGTATTTT
d_call: .; cdr3_length: 16; v_call: TRBV6-4; j_call: TRBJ2-2; clone_size: many; cdr3_aa: CASSDGASSQTGELFF; cdr3_nt: TGTGCCAGCAGTGATGGGGCTAGCAGTCAAACCGGGGAGCTGTTTTTT
d_call: TRBD2; cdr3_length: 13; v_call: TRBV20-1; j_call: TRBJ2-7; clone_size: .; cdr3_aa: CSAGTSGRAEQYF; cdr3_nt: TGCAGTGCAGGGACTAGCGGGAGGGCCGAGCAGTACTTC
d_call: .; cdr3_length: 14; v_call: TRBV27; j_call: TRBJ2-7; clone_size: few; cdr3_aa: CASSNWGARYEQYF; cdr3_nt: TGTGCCAGCAGTAATTGGGGGGCCCGTTACGAGCAGTACTTC
d_call: .; cdr3_length: 12; v_call: TRBV7-2; j_call: TRBJ2-1; clone_size: few; cdr3_aa: CASSDRKNEQFF; cdr3_nt: TGTGCCAGCAGCGATAGGAAAAATGAGCAGTTCTTC
d_call: .; cdr3_length: 13; v_call: TRBV20-1; j_call: TRBJ1-4; clone_size: few; cdr3_aa: CSAQSPTNEKLFF; cdr3_nt: TGCAGTGCTCAGAGTCCCACTAATGAAAAACTGTTTTTT
d_call: TRBD1; cdr3_length: 16; v_call: TRBV24-1; j_call: TRBJ2-2; clone_size: .; cdr3_aa: CATSDIRGPGTGELFF; cdr3_nt: TGTGCCACCAGTGATATAAGGGGGCCTGGCACCGGGGAGCTGTTTTTT
d_call: .; cdr3_length: 14; v_call: TRBV30; j_call: TRBJ2-7; clone_size: few; cdr3_aa: CAWSEGGTSYEQYF; cdr3_nt: TGTGCCTGGAGTGAAGGTGGGACTTCCTACGAGCAGTACTTC
d_call: TRBD2; cdr3_length: 16; v_call: TRBV18; j_call: TRBJ2-7; clone_size: few; cdr3_aa: CASSPKKLAGGPEQYF; cdr3_nt: TGTGCCAGCTCACCAAAGAAACTAGCGGGAGGGCCCGAGCAGTACTTC
d_call: .; cdr3_length: 14; v_call: TRBV9; j_call: TRBJ1-2; clone_size: few; cdr3_aa: CASSVGDRGYGYTF; cdr3_nt: TGTGCCAGCAGCGTAGGGGACCGGGGCTATGGCTACACCTTC
d_call: TRBD2; cdr3_length: 14; v_call: TRBV20-1; j_call: TRBJ2-1; clone_size: many; cdr3_aa: CSAPREDVYNEQFF; cdr3_nt: TGCAGTGCTCCCCGGGAGGACGTCTACAATGAGCAGTTCTTC
d_call: .; cdr3_length: 16; v_call: TRBV27; j_call: TRBJ1-4; clone_size: many; cdr3_aa: CASRKQFDGGGEKLFF; cdr3_nt: TGTGCCAGCAGGAAACAATTCGACGGCGGGGGTGAAAAACTGTTTTTT
d_call: TRBD1; cdr3_length: 14; v_call: TRBV4-3; j_call: TRBJ2-7; clone_size: .; cdr3_aa: CASSTGTEPYEQYF; cdr3_nt: TGCGCCAGCAGCACCGGGACAGAGCCTTACGAGCAGTACTTC